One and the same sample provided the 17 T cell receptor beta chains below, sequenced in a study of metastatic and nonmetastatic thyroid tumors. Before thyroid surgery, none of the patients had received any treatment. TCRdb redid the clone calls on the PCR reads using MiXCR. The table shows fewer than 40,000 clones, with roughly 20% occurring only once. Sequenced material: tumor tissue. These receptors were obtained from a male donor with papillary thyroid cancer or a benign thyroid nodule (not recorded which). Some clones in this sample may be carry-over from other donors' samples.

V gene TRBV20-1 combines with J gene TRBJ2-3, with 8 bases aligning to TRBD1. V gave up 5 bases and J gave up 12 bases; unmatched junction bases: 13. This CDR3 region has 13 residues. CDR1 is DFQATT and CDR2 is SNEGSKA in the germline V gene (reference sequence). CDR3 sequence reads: CSAAKTGEETQYF. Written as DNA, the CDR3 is TGCAGTGCTGCGAAGACAGGGGAAGAGACCCAGTATTTT.

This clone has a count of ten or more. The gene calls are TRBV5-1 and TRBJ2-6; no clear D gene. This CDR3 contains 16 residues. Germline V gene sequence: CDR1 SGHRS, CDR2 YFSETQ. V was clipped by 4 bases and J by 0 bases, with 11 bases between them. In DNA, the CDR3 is TGCGCCAGCAGCCGCGAGAGGATCTCTGGGGCCAACGTCCTGACTTTC. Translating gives CASSRERISGANVLTF.

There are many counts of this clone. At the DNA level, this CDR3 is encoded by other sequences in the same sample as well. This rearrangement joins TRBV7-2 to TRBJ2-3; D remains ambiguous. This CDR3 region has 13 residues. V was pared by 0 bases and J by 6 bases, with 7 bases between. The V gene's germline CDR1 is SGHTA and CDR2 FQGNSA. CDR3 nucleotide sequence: TGTGCCAGCAGCTTAGCGCTAGGGGATACGCAGTATTTT. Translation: CASSLALGDTQYF.

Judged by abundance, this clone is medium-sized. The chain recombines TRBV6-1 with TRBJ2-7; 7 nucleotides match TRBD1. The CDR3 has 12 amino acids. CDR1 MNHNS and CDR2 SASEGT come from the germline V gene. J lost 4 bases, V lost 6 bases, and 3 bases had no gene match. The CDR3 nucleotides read TGTGCCAGCAGCCCGGGACAGTACGAGCAGTACTTC. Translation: CASSPGQYEQYF.

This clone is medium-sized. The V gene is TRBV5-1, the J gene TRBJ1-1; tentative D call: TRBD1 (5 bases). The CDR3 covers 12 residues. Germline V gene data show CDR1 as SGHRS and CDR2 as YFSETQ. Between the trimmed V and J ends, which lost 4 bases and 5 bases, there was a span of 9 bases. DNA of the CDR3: TGCGCCAGCAGCGAGGGGAGGACTGAAGCTTTCTTT. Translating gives CASSEGRTEAFF.

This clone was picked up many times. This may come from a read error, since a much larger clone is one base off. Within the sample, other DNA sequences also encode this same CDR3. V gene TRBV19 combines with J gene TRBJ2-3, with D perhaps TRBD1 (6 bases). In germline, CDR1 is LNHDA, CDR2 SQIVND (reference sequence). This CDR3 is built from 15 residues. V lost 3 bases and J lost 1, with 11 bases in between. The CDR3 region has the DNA TGTGCCAGTAGTATTCTCGCAGGGGGCACAGATACGCAGTATTTT. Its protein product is CASSILAGGTDTQYF. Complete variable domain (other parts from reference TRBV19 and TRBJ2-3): DGGITQSPKYLFRKEGQNVTLSCEQNLNHDAMYWYRQDPGQGLRLIYYSQIVNDFQKGDIAEGYSVSREKKESFPLTVTSAQKNPTAFYLCASSILAGGTDTQYFGPGTRLTVL.

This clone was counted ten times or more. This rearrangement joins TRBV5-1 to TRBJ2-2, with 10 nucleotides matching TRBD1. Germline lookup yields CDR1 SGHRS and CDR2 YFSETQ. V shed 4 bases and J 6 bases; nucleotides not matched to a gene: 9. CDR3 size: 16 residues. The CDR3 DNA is TGCGCCAGCAGCCCCCGGGACAGGGGTCGCGCCGGGGAGCTGTTTTTT. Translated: CASSPRDRGRAGELFF.

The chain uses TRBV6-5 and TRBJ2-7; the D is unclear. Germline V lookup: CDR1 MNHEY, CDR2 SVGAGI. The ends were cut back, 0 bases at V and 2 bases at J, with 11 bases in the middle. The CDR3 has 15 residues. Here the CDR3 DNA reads TGTGCCAGCAGTTACTCGATGCAGGAGACCTACGAGCAGTACTTC. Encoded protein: CASSYSMQETYEQYF.

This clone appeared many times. The CDR3 bases are TGCGCCAGCAGCCAAGAAGGAAATAACTATGGCTACACCTTC. Translating gives CASSQEGNNYGYTF. This chain links TRBV4-1 with TRBJ1-2; D unresolved. From germline, CDR1 is MGHRA and CDR2 YSYEKL. Trimming took off 0 bases at V and 1 base at J, with 6 bases between the two ends. The CDR3 has 14 residues.

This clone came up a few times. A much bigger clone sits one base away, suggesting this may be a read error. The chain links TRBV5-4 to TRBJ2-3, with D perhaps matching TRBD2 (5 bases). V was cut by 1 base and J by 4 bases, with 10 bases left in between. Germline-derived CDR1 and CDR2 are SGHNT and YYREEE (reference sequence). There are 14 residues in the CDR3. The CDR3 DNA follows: TGTGCCAGCAGCTTGAAGCTGGAGGCAGATACGCAGTATTTT. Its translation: CASSLKLEADTQYF.

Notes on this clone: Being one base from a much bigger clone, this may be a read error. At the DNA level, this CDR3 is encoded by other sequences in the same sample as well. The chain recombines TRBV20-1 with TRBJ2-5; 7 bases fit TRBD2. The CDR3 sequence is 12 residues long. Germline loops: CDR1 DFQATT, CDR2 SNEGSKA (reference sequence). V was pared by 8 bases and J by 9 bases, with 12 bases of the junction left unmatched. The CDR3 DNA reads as TGCAGTCGCGGGAGAGTGGGCGAGGCCCAGTACTTC. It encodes CSRGRVGEAQYF.

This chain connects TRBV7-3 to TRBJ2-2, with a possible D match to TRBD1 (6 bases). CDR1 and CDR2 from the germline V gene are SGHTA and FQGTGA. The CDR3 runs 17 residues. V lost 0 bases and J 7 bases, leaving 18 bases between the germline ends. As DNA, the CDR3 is TGTGCCAGCAGCTTAACGGGTTACAGGGAATCGCACGGGGAGCTGTTTTTT. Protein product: CASSLTGYRESHGELFF.

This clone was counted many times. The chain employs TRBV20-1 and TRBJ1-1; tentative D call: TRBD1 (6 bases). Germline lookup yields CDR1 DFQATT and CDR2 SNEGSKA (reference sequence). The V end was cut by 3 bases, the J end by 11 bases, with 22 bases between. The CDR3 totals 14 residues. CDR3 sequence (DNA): TGCAGTGCTAGTGGGACACCTAATCCCGAGGGTGCTTTCTTT. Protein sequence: CSASGTPNPEGAFF.

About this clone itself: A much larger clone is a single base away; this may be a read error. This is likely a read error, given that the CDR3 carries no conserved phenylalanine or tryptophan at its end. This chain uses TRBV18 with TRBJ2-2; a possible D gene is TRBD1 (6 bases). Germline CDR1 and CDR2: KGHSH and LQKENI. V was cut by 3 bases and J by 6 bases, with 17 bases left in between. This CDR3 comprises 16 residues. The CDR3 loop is CASSPRTVNTAGELFL. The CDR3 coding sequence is TGTGCCAGCTCACCCCGGACAGTGAATACCGCCGGGGAGCTGTTTCTT.

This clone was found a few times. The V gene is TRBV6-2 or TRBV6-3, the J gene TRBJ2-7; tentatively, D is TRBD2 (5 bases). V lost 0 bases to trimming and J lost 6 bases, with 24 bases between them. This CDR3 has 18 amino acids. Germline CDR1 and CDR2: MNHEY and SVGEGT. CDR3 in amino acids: CASSYSLKTFDVGVEQYF. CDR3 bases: TGTGCCAGCAGTTACTCGTTAAAGACTTTTGACGTCGGGGTCGAGCAGTACTTC.

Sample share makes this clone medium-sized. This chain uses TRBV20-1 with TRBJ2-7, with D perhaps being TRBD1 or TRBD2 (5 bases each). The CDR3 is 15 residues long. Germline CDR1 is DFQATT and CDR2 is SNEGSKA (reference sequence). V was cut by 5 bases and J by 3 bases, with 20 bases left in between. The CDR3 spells CSAYGALRGNYEQYF. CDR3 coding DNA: TGCAGTGCTTACGGGGCTCTTAGAGGCAACTACGAGCAGTACTTC.

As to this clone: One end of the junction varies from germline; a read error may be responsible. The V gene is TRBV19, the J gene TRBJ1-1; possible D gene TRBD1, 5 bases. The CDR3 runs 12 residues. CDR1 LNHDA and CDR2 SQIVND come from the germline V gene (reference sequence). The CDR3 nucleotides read TGTGTCAGTAGGACTTATGACAGTGGCGCTTTCTTT. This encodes CVSRTYDSGAFF.